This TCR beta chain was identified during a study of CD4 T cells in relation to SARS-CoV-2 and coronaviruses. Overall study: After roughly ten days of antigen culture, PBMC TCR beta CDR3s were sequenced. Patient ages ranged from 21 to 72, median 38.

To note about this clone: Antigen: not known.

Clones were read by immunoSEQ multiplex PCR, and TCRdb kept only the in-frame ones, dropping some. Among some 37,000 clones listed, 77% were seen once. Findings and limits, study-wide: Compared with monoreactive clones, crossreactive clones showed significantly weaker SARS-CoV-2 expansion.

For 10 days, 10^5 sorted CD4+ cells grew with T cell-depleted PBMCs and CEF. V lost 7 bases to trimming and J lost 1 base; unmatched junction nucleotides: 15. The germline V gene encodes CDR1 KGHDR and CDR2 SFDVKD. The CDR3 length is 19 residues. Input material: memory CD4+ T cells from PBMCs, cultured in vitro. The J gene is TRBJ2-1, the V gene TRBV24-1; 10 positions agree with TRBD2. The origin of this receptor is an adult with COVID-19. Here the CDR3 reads CATSSVGLAGARSYNEQFF. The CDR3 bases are TGTGCCACCAGCAGTGTAGGGCTAGCGGGAGCGAGGTCCTACAATGAGCAGTTCTTC.